This T cell receptor (beta chain) was recorded in a study of blood T cell repertoires in COVID-19. The CDR3 length is 14 residues. Trimming left V 3 bases short and J 4 bases short, with 15 bases between. The V gene's germline CDR1 is SQVTM and CDR2 ANQGSEA. Generated by immunoSEQ multiplex PCR, the TCRdb table keeps only in-frame clones and is missing some. The sample shows around 340,000 clones, almost 90% of them seen only once. This clone came up once. The source of this sequence is a woman in her 30s who had been exposed to COVID-19. Sequenced input: PBMCs or T cells enriched from blood (not recorded which). The gene calls are TRBV29-1 and TRBJ1-2; the D gene is possibly TRBD1 (6 bases). The CDR3 sequence: CSVDVGGGGYGYTF. CDR3 nucleotide sequence: TGCAGCGTTGACGTGGGAGGGGGAGGCTATGGCTACACCTTC.